A single sample gave rise to the 22 T cell receptor beta chains below, sequenced in a study of neoadjuvant anti-PD-1 for oral cavity cancer. Only in-frame clones appear in the TCRdb table, and some are missing; sequencing was by immunoSEQ multiplex PCR. The repertoire holds about 15,000 clones, with roughly 40% as singletons. The time point here: after neoadjuvant nivolumab, at surgical resection. The sample here was tumor tissue, taken after nivolumab (anti-PD-1) treatment. All receptors derive from a person between 35 and 79 years old with oral cavity squamous cell carcinoma.

J is TRBJ2-2 and V is TRBV7-3, with D maybe TRBD1 (6 bases). Germline assignment: CDR1 SGHTA and CDR2 FQGTGA. The V end was cut by 1 base, the J end by 0 bases, with 12 bases between. This CDR3 spans 17 amino acids. Written as DNA, the CDR3 is TGTGCCAGCAGCTTAAGTATACAGGGAACGAACACCGGGGAGCTGTTTTTT. This codes for CASSLSIQGTNTGELFF. The full variable domain, with the rest looked up from reference TRBV7-3 and TRBJ2-2, is GAGVSQTPSNKVTEKGKYVELRCDPISGHTALYWYRQSLGQGPEFLIYFQGTGAADDSGLPNDRFFAVRPEGSVSTLKIQRTERGDSAVYLCASSLSIQGTNTGELFFGEGSRLTVL.

The rearrangement uses TRBV11-3 and TRBJ2-7, with no clear D. Trimming removed 6 bases from V and 1 base from J, with 10 bases in between. The CDR3 runs to 13 residues. Germline lookup yields CDR1 SGHNT and CDR2 YENEEA. The CDR3 DNA follows: TGTGCCAGCAGTCGAGACGGTTCCTACGAGCAGTACTTC. It is translated as CASSRDGSYEQYF.

A few counts support this clone. The genes are TRBV7-8 and TRBJ1-3, with D tentatively TRBD1 (6 bases). CDR3 length: 16 amino acids. Germline loops: CDR1 SGHVS, CDR2 FQNEAQ. V lost 5 bases to trimming and J lost 7 bases, with 21 bases between them. The CDR3 DNA is TGTGCCAGCAGCGCCAGACAGGAATTAACTTCGAACACCATATATTTT. This codes for CASSARQELTSNTIYF.

The chain has TRBV7-3 and TRBJ2-5, with no clear D. In germline, CDR1 is SGHTA, CDR2 FQGTGA. The V end lost 5 bases, the J end lost 10 bases, and 11 bases lay between the germline ends. The length of the CDR3 is 11 residues. The CDR3 protein is CASSPHYGQYF. The CDR3 DNA reads TGTGCCAGCAGCCCTCACTATGGCCAGTACTTC. The whole variable domain, remainder taken from reference TRBV7-3 and TRBJ2-5, is GAGVSQTPSNKVTEKGKYVELRCDPISGHTALYWYRQSLGQGPEFLIYFQGTGAADDSGLPNDRFFAVRPEGSVSTLKIQRTERGDSAVYLCASSPHYGQYFGPGTRLLVL.

This clone has at least ten counts. This rearrangement joins TRBV11-2 to TRBJ2-2; D not resolved. The germline CDR1 and CDR2 sequences are SGHAT and FQNNGV. Trimming removed 5 bases at V and 1 base at J, with 2 bases between. CDR3 size: 12 residues. In nucleotides, the CDR3 is TGTGCCAGCAGCATGAACACCGGGGAGCTGTTTTTT. Translating it yields CASSMNTGELFF.

This clone was seen only a few times. The rearrangement links TRBV7-6 to TRBJ1-4; 11 bases align to TRBD1. The CDR3 sequence is 15 residues long. J gave up 8 bases and V 3 bases, and 5 bases lay outside the gene matches. The V gene's germline CDR1 is SGHVS and CDR2 FNYEAQ. DNA of the CDR3: TGTGCCAGCAGCTTGGGGACAGGGGGATCAGAAAAACTGTTTTTT. Encoded protein: CASSLGTGGSEKLFF.

V usage is TRBV4-3 and J usage is TRBJ2-7; 7 bases match TRBD1. Losses at the gene ends were 3 bases for V and 3 bases for J; bases not matched to a gene: 8. Germline CDR1 is LGHNA and CDR2 is YSLEER. This CDR3 spans 15 amino acids. In DNA, the CDR3 is TGCGCCAGCAGCCAGGCCGGACAGGACGGCTACGAGCAGTACTTC. It yields the protein CASSQAGQDGYEQYF.

This clone has more than one count but fewer than ten. This chain uses TRBV6-6 with TRBJ2-7, with D possibly TRBD2 on 7 matching bases. This CDR3 comprises 14 residues. Trimming shortened V by 5 bases and J by 6 bases, and 17 bases separated the two germline ends. From germline, CDR1 is MNHNY and CDR2 SVGAGI (reference sequence). The CDR3 region is CASSPDGGPLEQYF. CDR3 in DNA: TGTGCCAGCAGTCCTGACGGGGGGCCCCTCGAGCAGTACTTC.

V is TRBV7-2 and J is TRBJ2-3; tentatively, D is TRBD2 (5 bases). Germline V gene lookup returns CDR1 SGHTA and CDR2 FQGNSA. V was cut by 0 bases and J by 2 bases, with 6 bases left in between. This CDR3 region has 14 residues. The DNA of the CDR3 is TGTGCCAGCAGCTTAGCCGACTACACAGATACGCAGTATTTT. It codes for CASSLADYTDTQYF.

This chain links TRBV10-2 with TRBJ2-7, with a weak D call TRBD2 (5 bases). This CDR3 is 14 amino acids long. Germline CDR1 is WSHSY and CDR2 is SAAADI. V was shortened by 6 bases and J by 0 bases, with 12 bases between the two germline ends. The CDR3: CASRLGRSSYEQYF. The CDR3 nucleotides are TGCGCCAGCAGACTAGGCAGGAGCTCCTACGAGCAGTACTTC.

V usage is TRBV10-2 and J usage is TRBJ1-2, with a tentative D call TRBD1 (5 bases). The CDR3 contains 14 residues. V was cut by 3 bases and J by 5 bases, with 13 bases left in between. Per the germline V gene, CDR1 is WSHSY and CDR2 is SAAADI. In nucleotides, the CDR3 is TGCGCCAGCAGTGAATGGGCGGAGGGGTATGGCTACACCTTC. It translates to CASSEWAEGYGYTF.

The chain combines TRBV6-5 with TRBJ1-1; TRBD1 aligns across 8 bases. The CDR3 runs 15 residues. Per germline, CDR1 MNHEY and CDR2 SVGAGI. V lost 0 bases, J lost 3 bases, and 3 bases stayed unmatched. In nucleotides, the CDR3 is TGTGCCAGCAGTTACTCCTACAGGGGGTACACTGAAGCTTTCTTT. Its translation: CASSYSYRGYTEAFF.

This clone was counted only a few times. The chain links TRBV9 to TRBJ2-2; unclear D gene. Germline V CDR1 and CDR2: SGDLS, YYNGEE. There are 14 residues in the CDR3. V dropped 2 bases and J dropped 8 bases, with 13 bases sitting between them. CDR3 amino acids: CASSVAMGLGELFF. The CDR3 nucleotides are TGTGCCAGCAGCGTCGCTATGGGGTTAGGGGAGCTGTTTTTT.

V usage is TRBV11-2 and J usage is TRBJ2-1; no firm D call. This CDR3 region has 13 residues. CDR1 is SGHAT and CDR2 is FQNNGV in the germline V gene. Trimming took 5 bases from V and 6 from J, leaving 11 bases between them. CDR3 protein: CASSPSFFNEQFF. DNA of the CDR3: TGTGCCAGCAGCCCGTCTTTCTTCAATGAGCAGTTCTTC.

J is TRBJ1-1 and V is TRBV18, with D maybe TRBD1 (6 bases). V was cut by 4 bases and J by 2 bases, with 11 bases left in between. The germline V gene encodes CDR1 KGHSH and CDR2 LQKENI. The CDR3 has 14 amino acids. This CDR3 reads CASSQATGNTEAFF. The CDR3, as DNA: TGTGCCAGCTCACAAGCGACAGGTAACACTGAAGCTTTCTTT.

The V call is TRBV6-5, the J call TRBJ1-2; D possibly corresponds to TRBD1 (6 bases). V was shortened by 5 bases and J by 6 bases, with 13 bases between the two germline ends. Germline V gives CDR1 MNHEY, CDR2 SVGAGI. The CDR3 covers 13 residues. This CDR3 reads CASSEGGGHGYTF. The CDR3 DNA reads as TGTGCCAGCAGTGAGGGCGGGGGGCATGGCTACACCTTC.

Judged by abundance, this clone is medium-sized. Mismatch with germline at one junction end may stem from a read error. The rearrangement links TRBV28 to TRBJ1-5, with a possible D match to TRBD1 (6 bases). Germline lookup yields CDR1 MDHEN and CDR2 SYDVKM. The CDR3 extends over 12 amino acids. The CDR3 nucleotides are TGTGCCAGCAGTTCCCCGACAGGTAGGGGTAATTTT. Its protein is CASSSPTGRGNF.

This rearrangement joins TRBV7-6 to TRBJ1-3; weak D call: TRBD1 (5 bases). V was trimmed by 1 base and J by 4 bases, leaving 8 bases between them. The CDR3 totals 14 residues. The germline gives CDR1 SGHVS, CDR2 FNYEAQ. CDR3 sequence reads: CASSLVAGGNTIYF. The CDR3 nucleotides read TGTGCCAGCAGCTTAGTGGCAGGGGGAAACACCATATATTTT. Based on the CDR3 plus reference TRBV7-6 and TRBJ1-3, the full variable domain is GAGVSQSPRYKVTKRGQDVALRCDPISGHVSLYWYRQALGQGPEFLTYFNYEAQQDKSGLPNDRFSAERPEGSISTLTIQRTEQRDSAMYRCASSLVAGGNTIYFGEGSWLTVV.

V is TRBV6-1 and J is TRBJ1-1; unclear D gene. The ends were cut back, 6 bases at V and 4 bases at J, with 15 bases in the middle. CDR3 length: 14 residues. CDR1 is MNHNS, CDR2 SASEGT, per germline. CDR3 nucleotide sequence: TGTGCCAGCAGCGGAACCCAGAGGGTCACTGAAGCTTTCTTT. Protein: CASSGTQRVTEAFF.

This clone is medium-sized in the sample. V and J are TRBV6-4 and TRBJ2-2; the match to TRBD1 covers 7 bases. CDR1 and CDR2 from the germline V gene are MRHNA and SNTAGT. The V gene end was trimmed by 5 bases and the J gene end by 6 bases; junction bases not matched to a gene: 6. CDR3 length: 14 amino acids. Here the CDR3 DNA reads TGTGCCAGCAGTATGGAACAGGGGTCCGGGGAGCTGTTTTTT. The encoded protein is CASSMEQGSGELFF.

V usage is TRBV12-5 and J usage is TRBJ2-3; 7 nucleotides align to TRBD2. Germline trimming cut 2 bases from V and 4 bases from J; bases unmatched to any gene: 6. Looked up from germline, CDR1 is LGHNT and CDR2 is FRNRAP. The CDR3 extends over 15 amino acids. The DNA of the CDR3 is TGTGCTAGTGGTTTGCCCGGACTAGTCGCAGATACGCAGTATTTT. Its translation is CASGLPGLVADTQYF.

This clone showed up just a few times. V gene TRBV7-2 combines with J gene TRBJ1-1, with D perhaps TRBD1 (5 bases). CDR3 length equals 14 residues. Germline CDR1 and CDR2: SGHTA and FQGNSA. Trimming removed 2 bases at V and 3 bases at J, with 10 bases between. The CDR3 spells CASSLNRRDTEAFF. The CDR3 DNA follows: TGTGCCAGCAGCTTAAACAGGAGGGACACTGAAGCTTTCTTT.